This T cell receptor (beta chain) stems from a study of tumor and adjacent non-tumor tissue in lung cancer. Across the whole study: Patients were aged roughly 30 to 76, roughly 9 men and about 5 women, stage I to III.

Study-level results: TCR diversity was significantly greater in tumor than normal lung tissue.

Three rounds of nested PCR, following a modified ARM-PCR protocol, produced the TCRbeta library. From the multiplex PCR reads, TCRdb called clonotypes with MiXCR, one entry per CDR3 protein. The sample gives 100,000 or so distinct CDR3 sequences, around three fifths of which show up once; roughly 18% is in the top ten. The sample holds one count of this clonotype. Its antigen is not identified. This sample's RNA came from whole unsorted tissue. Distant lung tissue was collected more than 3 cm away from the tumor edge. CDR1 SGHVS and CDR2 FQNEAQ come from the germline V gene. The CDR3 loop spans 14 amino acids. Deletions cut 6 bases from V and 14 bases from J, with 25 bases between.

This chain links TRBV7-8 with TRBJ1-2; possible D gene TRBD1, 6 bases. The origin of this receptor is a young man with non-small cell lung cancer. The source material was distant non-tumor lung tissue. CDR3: CASSPGGDNYGQTF. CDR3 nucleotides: TGTGCCAGCAGTCCGGGGGGGGACAACTATGGTCAGACCTTC.